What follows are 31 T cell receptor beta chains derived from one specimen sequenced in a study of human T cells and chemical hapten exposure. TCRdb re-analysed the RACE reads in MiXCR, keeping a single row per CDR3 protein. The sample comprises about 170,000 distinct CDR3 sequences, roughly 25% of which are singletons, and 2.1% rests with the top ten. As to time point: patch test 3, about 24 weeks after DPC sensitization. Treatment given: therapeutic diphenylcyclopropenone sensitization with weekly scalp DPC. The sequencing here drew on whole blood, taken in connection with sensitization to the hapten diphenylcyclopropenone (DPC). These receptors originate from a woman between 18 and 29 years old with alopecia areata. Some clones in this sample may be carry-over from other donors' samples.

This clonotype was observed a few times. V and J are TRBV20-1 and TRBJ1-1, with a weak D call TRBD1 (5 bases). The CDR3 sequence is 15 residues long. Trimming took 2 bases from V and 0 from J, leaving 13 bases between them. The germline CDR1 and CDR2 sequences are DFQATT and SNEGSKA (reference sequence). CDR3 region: CSARILDRLNTEAFF. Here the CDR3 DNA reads TGCAGTGCTAGAATACTTGACAGACTGAACACTGAAGCTTTCTTT.

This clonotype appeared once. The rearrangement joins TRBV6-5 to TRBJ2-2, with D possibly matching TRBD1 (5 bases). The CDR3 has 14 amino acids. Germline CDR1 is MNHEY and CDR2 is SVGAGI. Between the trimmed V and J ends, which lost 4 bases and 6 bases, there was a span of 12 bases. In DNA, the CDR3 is TGTGCCAGCAGTTTCGGACATGCCCCCGGGGAGCTGTTTTTT. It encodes CASSFGHAPGELFF.

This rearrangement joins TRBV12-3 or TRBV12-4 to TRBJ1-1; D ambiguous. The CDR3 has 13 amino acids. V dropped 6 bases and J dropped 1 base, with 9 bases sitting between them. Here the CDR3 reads CASRPGGNTEAFF. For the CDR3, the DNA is TGTGCCAGCAGGCCCGGCGGGAACACTGAAGCTTTCTTT.

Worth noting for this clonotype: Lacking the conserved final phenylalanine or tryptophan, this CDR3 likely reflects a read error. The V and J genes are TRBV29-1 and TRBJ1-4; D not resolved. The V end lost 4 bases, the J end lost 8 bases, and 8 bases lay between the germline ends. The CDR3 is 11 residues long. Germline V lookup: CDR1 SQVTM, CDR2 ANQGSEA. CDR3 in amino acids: CSVGGGEKLFL. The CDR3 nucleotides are TGCAGCGTTGGGGGAGGCGAAAAACTGTTTCTT.

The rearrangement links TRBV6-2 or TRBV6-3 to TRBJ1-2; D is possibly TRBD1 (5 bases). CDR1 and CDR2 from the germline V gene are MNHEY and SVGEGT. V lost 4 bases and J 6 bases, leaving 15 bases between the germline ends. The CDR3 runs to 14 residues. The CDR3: CASSFTRRGDGYTF. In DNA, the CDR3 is TGTGCCAGCAGTTTCACCCGGCGGGGGGATGGCTACACCTTC.

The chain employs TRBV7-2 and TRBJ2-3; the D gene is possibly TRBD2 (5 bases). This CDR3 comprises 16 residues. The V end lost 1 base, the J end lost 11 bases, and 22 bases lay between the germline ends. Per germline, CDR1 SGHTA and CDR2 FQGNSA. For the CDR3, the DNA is TGTGCCAGCAGCTTAGAGATCGGACTCCCCCGCGGCGAGCAGTATTTT. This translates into CASSLEIGLPRGEQYF.

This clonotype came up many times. The CDR3 DNA follows: TGCAGTGCTATTAGGGTCCAGGCCTATGAAAAACTGTTTTTT. It encodes CSAIRVQAYEKLFF. This chain connects TRBV20-1 to TRBJ1-4; D remains ambiguous. Deletions cut 4 bases from V and 6 bases from J, with 15 bases between. The CDR3 covers 14 residues. The germline gives CDR1 DFQATT, CDR2 SNEGSKA (reference sequence).

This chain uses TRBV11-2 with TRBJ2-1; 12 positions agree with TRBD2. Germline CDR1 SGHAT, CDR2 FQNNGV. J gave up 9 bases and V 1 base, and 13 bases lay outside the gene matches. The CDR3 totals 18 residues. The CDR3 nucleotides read TGTGCCAGCAGCTTAGTAGGGGGGGTGGGACTAGCGGGTATTGAGCAGTTCTTC. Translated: CASSLVGGVGLAGIEQFF.

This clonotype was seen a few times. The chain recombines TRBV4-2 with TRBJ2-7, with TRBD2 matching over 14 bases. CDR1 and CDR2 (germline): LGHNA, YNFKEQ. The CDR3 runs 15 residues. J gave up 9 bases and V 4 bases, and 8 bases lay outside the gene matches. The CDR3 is CASSPGLAGVNPQYF. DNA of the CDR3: TGTGCCAGCAGCCCGGGACTAGCGGGAGTGAATCCGCAGTACTTC.

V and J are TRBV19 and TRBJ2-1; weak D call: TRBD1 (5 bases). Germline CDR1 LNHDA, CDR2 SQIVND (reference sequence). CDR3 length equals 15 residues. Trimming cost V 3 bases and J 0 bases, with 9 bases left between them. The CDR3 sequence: CASSIRQSSYNEQFF. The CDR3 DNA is TGTGCCAGTAGTATTCGACAGAGCTCCTACAATGAGCAGTTCTTC.

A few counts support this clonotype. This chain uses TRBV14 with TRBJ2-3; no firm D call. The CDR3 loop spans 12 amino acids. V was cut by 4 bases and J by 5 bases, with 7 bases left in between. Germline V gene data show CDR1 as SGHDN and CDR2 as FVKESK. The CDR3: CASSPLRDTQYF. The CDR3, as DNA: TGTGCCAGCAGCCCTTTGAGAGATACGCAGTATTTT.

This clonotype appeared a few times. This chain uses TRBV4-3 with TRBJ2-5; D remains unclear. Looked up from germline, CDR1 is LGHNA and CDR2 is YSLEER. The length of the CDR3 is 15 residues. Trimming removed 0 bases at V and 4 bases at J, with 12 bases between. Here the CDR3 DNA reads TGCGCCAGCAGCCAAGATTGGTCCGAACGAGAGACCCAGTACTTC. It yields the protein CASSQDWSERETQYF.

The CDR3 DNA reads as TGCGCCAGCAGCTTGAGCGGGGACAGGTCCCGGGAGCAGTACTTC. Translation: CASSLSGDRSREQYF. The chain joins TRBV5-1 to TRBJ2-7, with D maybe TRBD1 (8 bases). V dropped 1 base and J dropped 7 bases, with 18 bases sitting between them. The V gene's germline CDR1 is SGHRS and CDR2 YFSETQ. This CDR3 is 15 amino acids long.

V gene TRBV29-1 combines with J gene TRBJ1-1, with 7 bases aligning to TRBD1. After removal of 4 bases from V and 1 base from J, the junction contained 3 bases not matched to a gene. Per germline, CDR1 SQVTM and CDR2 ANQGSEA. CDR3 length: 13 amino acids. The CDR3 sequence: CSVVKGANTEAFF. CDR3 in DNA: TGCAGCGTTGTAAAGGGGGCGAACACTGAAGCTTTCTTT.

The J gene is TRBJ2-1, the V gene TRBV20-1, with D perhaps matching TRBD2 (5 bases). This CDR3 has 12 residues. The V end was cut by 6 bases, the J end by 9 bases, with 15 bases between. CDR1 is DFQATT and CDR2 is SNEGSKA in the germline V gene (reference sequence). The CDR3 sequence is CSAEGDAREQFF. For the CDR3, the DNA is TGCAGTGCCGAGGGTGATGCCCGTGAGCAGTTCTTC.

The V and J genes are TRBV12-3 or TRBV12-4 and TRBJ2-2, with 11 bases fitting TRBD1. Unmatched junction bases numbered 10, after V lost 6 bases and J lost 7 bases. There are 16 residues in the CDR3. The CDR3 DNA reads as TGTGCCAGCAGCGACCCCGGGACAGGGGGTATCGGGGAGCTGTTTTTT. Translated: CASSDPGTGGIGELFF.

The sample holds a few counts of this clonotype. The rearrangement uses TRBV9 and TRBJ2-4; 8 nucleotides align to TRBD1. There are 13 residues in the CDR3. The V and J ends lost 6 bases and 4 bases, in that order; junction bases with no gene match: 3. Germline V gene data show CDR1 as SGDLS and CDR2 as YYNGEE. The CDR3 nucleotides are TGTGCCAGCAAGGGACAGGCGAAAAACATTCAGTACTTC. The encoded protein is CASKGQAKNIQYF.

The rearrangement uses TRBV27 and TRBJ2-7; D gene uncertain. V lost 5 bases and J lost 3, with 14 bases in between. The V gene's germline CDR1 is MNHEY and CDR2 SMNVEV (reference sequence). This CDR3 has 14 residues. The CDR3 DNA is TGTGCCAGCAGTCAAAACCCCGGCCTCTACGAGCAGTACTTC. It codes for CASSQNPGLYEQYF.

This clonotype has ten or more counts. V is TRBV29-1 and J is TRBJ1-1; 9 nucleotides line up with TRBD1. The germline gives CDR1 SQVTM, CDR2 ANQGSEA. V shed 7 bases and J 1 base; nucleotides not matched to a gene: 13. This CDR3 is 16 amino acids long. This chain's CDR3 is CSAHPFPGQGNTEAFF. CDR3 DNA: TGCAGCGCCCACCCCTTTCCGGGACAGGGGAACACTGAAGCTTTCTTT.

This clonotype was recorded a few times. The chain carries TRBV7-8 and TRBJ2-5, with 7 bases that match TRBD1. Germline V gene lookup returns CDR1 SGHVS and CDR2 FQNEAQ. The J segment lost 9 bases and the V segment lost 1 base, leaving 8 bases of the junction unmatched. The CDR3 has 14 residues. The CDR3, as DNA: TGTGCCAGCAGCTTAGTGGTCTCTCAGGGGGCCCAGTACTTC. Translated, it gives CASSLVVSQGAQYF.

The CDR3, as DNA: TGTGCCAGCAGTTTAGGGGGGCCTGAAGCTTTCTTT. This codes for CASSLGGPEAFF. V usage is TRBV12-3 or TRBV12-4 and J usage is TRBJ1-1; possibly TRBD1 for D (6 bases). Trimming removed 1 base at V and 6 bases at J, with 6 bases between. This CDR3 spans 12 amino acids.

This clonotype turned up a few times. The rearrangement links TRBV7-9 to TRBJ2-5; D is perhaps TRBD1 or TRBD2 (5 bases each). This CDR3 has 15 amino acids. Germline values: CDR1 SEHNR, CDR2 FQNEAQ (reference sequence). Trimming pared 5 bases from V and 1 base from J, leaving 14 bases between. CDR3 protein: CASSPSPGPQETQYF. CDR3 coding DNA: TGTGCCAGCAGCCCCTCTCCGGGACCCCAAGAGACCCAGTACTTC. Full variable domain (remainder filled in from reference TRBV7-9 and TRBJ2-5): DTGVSQNPRHKITKRGQNVTFRCDPISEHNRLYWYRQTLGQGPEFLTYFQNEAQLEKSRLLSDRFSAERPKGSFSTLEIQRTEQGDSAMYLCASSPSPGPQETQYFGPGTRLLVL.

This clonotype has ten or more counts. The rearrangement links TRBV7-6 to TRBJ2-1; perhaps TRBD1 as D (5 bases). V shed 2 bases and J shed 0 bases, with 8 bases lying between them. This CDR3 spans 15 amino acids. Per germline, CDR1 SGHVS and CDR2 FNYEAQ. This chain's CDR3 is CASSLRGDSYNEQFF. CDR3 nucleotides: TGTGCCAGCAGCTTAAGGGGTGACTCCTACAATGAGCAGTTCTTC.

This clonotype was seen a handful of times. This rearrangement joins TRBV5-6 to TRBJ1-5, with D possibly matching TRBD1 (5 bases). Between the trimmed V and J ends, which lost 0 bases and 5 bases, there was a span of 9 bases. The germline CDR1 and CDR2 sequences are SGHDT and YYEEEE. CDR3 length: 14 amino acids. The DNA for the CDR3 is TGTGCCAGCAGCTTGGGACAGAGGGATCAGCCCCAGCATTTT. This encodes CASSLGQRDQPQHF.

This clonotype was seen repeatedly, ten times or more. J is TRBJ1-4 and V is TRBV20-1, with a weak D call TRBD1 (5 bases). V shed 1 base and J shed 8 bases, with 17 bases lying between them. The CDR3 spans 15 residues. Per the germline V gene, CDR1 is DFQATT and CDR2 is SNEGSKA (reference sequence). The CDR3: CSARGTGSRGEKLFF. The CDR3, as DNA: TGCAGTGCTAGAGGGACCGGGTCTCGGGGGGAAAAACTGTTTTTT.

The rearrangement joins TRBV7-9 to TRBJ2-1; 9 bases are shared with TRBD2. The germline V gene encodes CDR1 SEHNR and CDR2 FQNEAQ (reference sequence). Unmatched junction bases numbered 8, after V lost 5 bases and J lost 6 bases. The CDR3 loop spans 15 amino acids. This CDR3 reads CASSVSGRIFNEQFF. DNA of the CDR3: TGTGCCAGCAGCGTAAGCGGGAGGATCTTCAATGAGCAGTTCTTC.

The CDR3 protein is CASSITGGNQPQHF. The CDR3 bases are TGTGCCAGCAGCATTACGGGAGGCAATCAGCCCCAGCATTTT. This rearrangement joins TRBV5-6 to TRBJ1-5; D ambiguous. V was clipped by 4 bases and J by 2 bases, with 10 bases between them. The length of the CDR3 is 14 residues. Looked up from germline, CDR1 is SGHDT and CDR2 is YYEEEE.

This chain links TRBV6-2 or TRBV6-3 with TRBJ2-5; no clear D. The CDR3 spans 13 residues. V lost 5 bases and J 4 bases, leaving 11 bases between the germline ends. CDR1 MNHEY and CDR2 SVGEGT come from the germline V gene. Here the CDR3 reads CASSLITAETQYF. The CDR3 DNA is TGTGCCAGCAGTCTGATCACAGCAGAGACCCAGTACTTC.

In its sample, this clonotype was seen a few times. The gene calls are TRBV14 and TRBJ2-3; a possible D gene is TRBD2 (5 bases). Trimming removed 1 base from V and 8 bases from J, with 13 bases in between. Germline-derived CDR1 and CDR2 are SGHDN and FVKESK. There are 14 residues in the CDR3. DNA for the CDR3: TGTGCCAGCAGCCAAGTAGGAGCGGCGGCTACGCAGTATTTT. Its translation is CASSQVGAAATQYF.

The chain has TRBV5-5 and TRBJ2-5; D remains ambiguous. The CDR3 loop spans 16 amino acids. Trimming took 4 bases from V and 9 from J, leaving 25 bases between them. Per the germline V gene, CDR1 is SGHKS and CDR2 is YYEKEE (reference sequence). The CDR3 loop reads CASSPSTARLRRAQYF. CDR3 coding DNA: TGTGCCAGCAGCCCGTCTACCGCGAGGTTACGTCGGGCCCAGTACTTC.

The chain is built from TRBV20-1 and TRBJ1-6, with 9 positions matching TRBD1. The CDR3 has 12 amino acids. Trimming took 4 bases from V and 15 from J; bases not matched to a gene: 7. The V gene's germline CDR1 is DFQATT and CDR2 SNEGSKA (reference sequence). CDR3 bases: TGCAGTGCTAAGGGACAGGGTCCACTCCTCCACTTT. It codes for CSAKGQGPLLHF.